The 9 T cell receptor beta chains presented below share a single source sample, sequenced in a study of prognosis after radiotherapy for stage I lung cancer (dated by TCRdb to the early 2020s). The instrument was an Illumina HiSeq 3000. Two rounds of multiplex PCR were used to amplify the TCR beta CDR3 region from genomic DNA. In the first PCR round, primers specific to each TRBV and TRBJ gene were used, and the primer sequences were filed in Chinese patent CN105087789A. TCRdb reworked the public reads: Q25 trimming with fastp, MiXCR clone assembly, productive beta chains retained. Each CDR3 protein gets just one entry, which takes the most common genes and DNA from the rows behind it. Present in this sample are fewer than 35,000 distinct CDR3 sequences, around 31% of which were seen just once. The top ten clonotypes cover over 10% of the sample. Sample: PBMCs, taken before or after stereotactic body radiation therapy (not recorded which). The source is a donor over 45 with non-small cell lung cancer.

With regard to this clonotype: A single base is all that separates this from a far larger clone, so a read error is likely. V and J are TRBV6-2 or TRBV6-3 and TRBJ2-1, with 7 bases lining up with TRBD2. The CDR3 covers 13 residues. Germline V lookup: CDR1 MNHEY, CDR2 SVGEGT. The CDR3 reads CAGSYSFRTRQFF. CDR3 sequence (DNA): TGTGCCGGCAGTTACTCATTCAGGACTAGACAGTTCTTC.

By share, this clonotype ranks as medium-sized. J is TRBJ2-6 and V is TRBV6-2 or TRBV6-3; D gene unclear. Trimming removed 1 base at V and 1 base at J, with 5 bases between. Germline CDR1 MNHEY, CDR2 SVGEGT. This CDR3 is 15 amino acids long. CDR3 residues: CASSYFASGANVLTF. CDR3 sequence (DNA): TGTGCCAGCAGTTACTTTGCGTCTGGGGCCAACGTCCTGACTTTC.

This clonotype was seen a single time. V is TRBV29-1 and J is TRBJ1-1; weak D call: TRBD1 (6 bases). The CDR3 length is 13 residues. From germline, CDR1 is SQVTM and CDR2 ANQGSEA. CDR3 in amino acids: CSFIRPGQTEAFF. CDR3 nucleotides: TGCAGTTTTATACGCCCTGGACAGACTGAAGCTTTCTTT.

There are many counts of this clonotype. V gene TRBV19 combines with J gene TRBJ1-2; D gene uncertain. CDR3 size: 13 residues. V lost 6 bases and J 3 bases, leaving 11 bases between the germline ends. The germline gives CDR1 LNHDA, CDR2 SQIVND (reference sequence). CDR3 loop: CASSVDRDYGYTF. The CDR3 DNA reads TGTGCCAGTAGCGTCGACCGGGACTATGGCTACACCTTC.

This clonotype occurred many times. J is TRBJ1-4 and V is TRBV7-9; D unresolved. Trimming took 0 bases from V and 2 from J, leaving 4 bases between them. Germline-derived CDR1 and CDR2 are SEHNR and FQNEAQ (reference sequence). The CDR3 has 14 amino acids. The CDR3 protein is CASSLAPTNEKLFF. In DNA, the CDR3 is TGTGCCAGCAGCTTAGCACCTACTAATGAAAAACTGTTTTTT.

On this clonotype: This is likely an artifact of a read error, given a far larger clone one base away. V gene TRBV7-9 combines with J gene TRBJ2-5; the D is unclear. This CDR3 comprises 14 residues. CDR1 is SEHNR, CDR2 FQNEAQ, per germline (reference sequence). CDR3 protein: CASRLVVGQETQYF. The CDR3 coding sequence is TGCGCCAGCAGATTGGTAGTGGGACAAGAGACCCAGTACTTC. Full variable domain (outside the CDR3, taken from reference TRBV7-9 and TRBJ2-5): DTGVSQNPRHKITKRGQNVTFRCDPISEHNRLYWYRQTLGQGPEFLTYFQNEAQLEKSRLLSDRFSAERPKGSFSTLEIQRTEQGDSAMYLCASRLVVGQETQYFGPGTRLLVL.

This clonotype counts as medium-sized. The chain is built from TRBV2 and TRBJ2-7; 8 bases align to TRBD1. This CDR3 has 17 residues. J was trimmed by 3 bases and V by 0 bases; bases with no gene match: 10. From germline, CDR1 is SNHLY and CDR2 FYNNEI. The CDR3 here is CASSEALRKTGDYEQYF. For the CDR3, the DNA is TGTGCCAGCAGTGAAGCGCTCCGCAAGACAGGGGACTACGAGCAGTACTTC.

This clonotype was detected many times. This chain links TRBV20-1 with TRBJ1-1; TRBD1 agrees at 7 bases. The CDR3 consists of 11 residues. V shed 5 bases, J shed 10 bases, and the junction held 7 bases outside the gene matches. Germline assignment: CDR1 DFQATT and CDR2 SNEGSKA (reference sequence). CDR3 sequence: CSAYDRDSAFF. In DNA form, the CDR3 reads TGCAGTGCTTACGACAGGGACTCAGCTTTCTTT.

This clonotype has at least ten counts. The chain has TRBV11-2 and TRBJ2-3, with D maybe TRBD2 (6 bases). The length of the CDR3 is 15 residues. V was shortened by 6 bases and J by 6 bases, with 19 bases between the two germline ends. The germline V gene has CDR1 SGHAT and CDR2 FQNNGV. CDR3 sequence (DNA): TGTGCCAGCAGTTCTGGGGACTTCCATTCGGATACGCAGTATTTT. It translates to CASSSGDFHSDTQYF.